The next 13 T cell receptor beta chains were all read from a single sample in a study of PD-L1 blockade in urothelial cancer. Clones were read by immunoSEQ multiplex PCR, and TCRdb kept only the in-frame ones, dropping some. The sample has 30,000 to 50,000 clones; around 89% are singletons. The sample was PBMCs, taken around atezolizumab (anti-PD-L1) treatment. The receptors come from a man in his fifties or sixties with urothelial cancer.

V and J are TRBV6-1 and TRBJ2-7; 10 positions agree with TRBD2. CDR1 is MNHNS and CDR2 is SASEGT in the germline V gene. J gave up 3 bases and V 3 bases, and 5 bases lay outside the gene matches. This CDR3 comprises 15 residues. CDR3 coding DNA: TGTGCCAGCAGTGACGGGCTAGCGGGAGTCTACGAGCAGTACTTC. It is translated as CASSDGLAGVYEQYF.

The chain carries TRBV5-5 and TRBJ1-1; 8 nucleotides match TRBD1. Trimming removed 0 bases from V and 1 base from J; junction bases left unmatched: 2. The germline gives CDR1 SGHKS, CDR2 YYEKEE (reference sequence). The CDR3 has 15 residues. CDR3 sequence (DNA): TGTGCCAGCAGCTTGGGAGGGACAGGGAACACTGAAGCTTTCTTT. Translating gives CASSLGGTGNTEAFF.

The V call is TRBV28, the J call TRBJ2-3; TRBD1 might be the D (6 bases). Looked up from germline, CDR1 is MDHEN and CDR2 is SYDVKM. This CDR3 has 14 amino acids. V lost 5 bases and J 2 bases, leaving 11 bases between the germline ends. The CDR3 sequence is CASSLDRNTDTQYF. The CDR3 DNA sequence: TGTGCCAGCAGTCTTGACAGGAACACAGATACGCAGTATTTT.

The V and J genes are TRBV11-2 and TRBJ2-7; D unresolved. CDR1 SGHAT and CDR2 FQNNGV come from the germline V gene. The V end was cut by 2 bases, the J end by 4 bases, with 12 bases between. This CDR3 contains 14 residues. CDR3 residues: CASSLNTYGYEQYF. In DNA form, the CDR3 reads TGTGCCAGCAGCTTAAACACTTACGGGTACGAGCAGTACTTC.

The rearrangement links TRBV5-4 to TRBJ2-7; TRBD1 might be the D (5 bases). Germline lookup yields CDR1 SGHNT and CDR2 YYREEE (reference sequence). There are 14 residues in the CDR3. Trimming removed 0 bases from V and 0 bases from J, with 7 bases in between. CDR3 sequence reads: CASSLDQGSYEQYF. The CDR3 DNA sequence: TGTGCCAGCAGCTTGGATCAGGGCTCCTACGAGCAGTACTTC.

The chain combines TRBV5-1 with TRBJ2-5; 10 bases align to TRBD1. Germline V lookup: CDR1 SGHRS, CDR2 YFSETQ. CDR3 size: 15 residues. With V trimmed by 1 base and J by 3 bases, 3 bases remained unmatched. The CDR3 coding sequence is TGCGCCAGCAGCTTGCTGACAGGGGGCAAAGAGACCCAGTACTTC. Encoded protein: CASSLLTGGKETQYF.

The CDR3 reads CASSLDQFGTGELFF. The CDR3 DNA sequence: TGTGCCAGCAGCTTAGATCAATTCGGGACCGGGGAGCTGTTTTTT. The gene calls are TRBV11-2 and TRBJ2-2; no clear D gene. Trimming removed 0 bases from V and 5 bases from J, with 10 bases in between. The germline V gene encodes CDR1 SGHAT and CDR2 FQNNGV. This CDR3 has 15 residues.

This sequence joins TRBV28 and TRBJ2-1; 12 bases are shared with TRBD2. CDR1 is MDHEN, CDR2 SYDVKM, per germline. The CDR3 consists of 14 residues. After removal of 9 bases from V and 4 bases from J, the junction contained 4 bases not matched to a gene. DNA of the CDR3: TGTGCCAGTGGACTAGCGGGGTTGTACAATGAGCAGTTCTTC. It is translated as CASGLAGLYNEQFF.

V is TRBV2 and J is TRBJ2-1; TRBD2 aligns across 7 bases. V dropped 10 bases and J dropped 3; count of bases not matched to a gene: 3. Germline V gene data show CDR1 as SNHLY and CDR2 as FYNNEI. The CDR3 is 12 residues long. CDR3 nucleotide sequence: TGTGCCACGGGGACTAACTACAATGAGCAGTTCTTC. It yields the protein CATGTNYNEQFF.

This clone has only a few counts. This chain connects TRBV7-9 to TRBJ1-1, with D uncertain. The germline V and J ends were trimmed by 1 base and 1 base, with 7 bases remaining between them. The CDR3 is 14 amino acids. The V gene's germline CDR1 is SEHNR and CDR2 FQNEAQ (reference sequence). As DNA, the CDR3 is TGTGCCAGCAGCTTAGTCGGGAAGAACACTGAAGCTTTCTTT. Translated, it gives CASSLVGKNTEAFF.

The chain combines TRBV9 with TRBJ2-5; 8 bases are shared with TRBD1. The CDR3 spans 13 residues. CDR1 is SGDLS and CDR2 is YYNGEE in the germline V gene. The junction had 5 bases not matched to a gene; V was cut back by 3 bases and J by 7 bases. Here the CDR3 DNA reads TGTGCCAGCAGCGCCGGACAGGGTGGGACCCAGTACTTC. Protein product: CASSAGQGGTQYF.

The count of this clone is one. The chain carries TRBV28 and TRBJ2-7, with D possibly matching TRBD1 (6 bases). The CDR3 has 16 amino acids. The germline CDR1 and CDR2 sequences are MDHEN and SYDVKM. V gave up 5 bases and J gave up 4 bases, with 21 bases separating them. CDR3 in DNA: TGTGCCAGCAGTCTTAACAGGGCGCTCCCCTCATACGAGCAGTACTTC. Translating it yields CASSLNRALPSYEQYF.

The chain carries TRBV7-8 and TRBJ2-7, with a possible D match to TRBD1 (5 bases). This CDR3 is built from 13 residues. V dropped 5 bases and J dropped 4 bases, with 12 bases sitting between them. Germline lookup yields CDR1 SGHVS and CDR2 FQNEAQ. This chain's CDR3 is CASSIGHGYEQYF. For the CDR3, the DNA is TGTGCCAGCAGCATTGGACACGGATACGAGCAGTACTTC.